The rows below give T cell receptor beta chains drawn from one sample of a study of post-analysis software for immune sequencing data. Each CDR3 protein gets one entry after TCRdb re-called the PCR reads with MiXCR. The table records about 500,000 distinct CDR3 sequences, around 40% of them present only once. What was sequenced was blood. The receptors originated from a girl between 10 and 17 years old with multiple sclerosis. Both conserved end residues are part of each CDR3. The order of the fields is V gene, J gene, CDR3 protein.

TRBV29-1	TRBJ2-7	CSVIGGVGSYEQYF
TRBV9	TRBJ2-2	CASSVLGQRTGELFF
TRBV7-6	TRBJ2-1	CASSSGTFEQFF
TRBV10-3	TRBJ2-7	CAISGVKWYEQYF
TRBV28	TRBJ2-4	CASSLGGSGAKNIQYF
TRBV7-2	TRBJ2-7	CASSSQTGISYEQYF
TRBV7-8	TRBJ1-1	CASSLQGGTEAFF
TRBV20-1	TRBJ2-1	CSALSLAIGANNEQFF
TRBV20-1	TRBJ1-5	CSATEQGANQPQHF
TRBV12-3/TRBV12-4	TRBJ2-7	CASSPPTSGASYEQYF
TRBV20-1	TRBJ2-5	CSASGLAGGLYQETQYF
TRBV12-3/TRBV12-4	TRBJ2-5	CASSRTSGSYETQYF
TRBV2	TRBJ1-5	CASSEALQGQGKPQHF
TRBV28	TRBJ2-1	CASSLPYNEQFF
TRBV5-1	TRBJ2-1	CASARTSGDYNEQFF
TRBV28	TRBJ1-2	CASSWRRTGGSNYGYTF
TRBV12-3/TRBV12-4	-	CASSLVSTSGRWDIQYF
TRBV7-9	TRBJ1-2	CASSLASGSNYGYTF
TRBV6-1	TRBJ2-7	CASAAGPYYEQYF
TRBV12-3/TRBV12-4	TRBJ1-1	CASSTGQDAEAFF
TRBV12-3/TRBV12-4	TRBJ1-4	CASGQVALFAINEKLFF
TRBV4-1	TRBJ2-7	CASSREPSYEQYF